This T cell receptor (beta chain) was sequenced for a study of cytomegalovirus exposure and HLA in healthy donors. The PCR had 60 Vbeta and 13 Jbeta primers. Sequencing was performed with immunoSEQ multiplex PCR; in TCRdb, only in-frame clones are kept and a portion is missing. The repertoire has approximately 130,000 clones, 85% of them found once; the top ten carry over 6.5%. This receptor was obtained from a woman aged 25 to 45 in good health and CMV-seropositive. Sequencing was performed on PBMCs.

CDR3 sequence: CASSHPLPGALVTEAFF. The DNA of the CDR3 is TGCGCCAGCAGCCACCCCCTTCCAGGGGCTCTGGTAACTGAAGCTTTCTTT. The gene calls are TRBV4-1 and TRBJ1-1; D is possibly TRBD1 (6 bases). This CDR3 is 17 amino acids long. The germline CDR1 and CDR2 sequences are MGHRA and YSYEKL. V shed 3 bases and J shed 5 bases, with 22 bases lying between them.